This TCR beta chain comes out of a study of control samples from healthy donors and cancer patients. Germline CDR1 MNHEY, CDR2 SMNVEV (reference sequence). Trimming took off 3 bases at V and 3 bases at J, with 7 bases between the two ends. This CDR3 spans 13 amino acids. The data were produced by immunoSEQ multiplex PCR, yet TCRdb's version contains in-frame clones alone and is incomplete. This sample has roughly 130,000 clones; 80% to 95% occur once, and the top ten carry 2% to 2.5%. This clonotype was sampled from a man in his late teens or twenties in good health. The chain carries TRBV27 and TRBJ2-3; D call uncertain. Sequenced: blood. CDR3 protein: CASSLRRTDTQYF. The CDR3 region has the DNA TGTGCCAGCAGTTTGCGGCGTACAGATACGCAGTATTTT.